This T cell receptor (beta chain) stems from a study of graft-versus-host responses after intestinal transplantation. Study summary: Grafts that recipients had were multivisceral, liver-intestinal, or isolated intestinal transplants. Regarding the study as a whole: Peak GvH clone levels in circulation were associated with early post-transplant HvG declines. Researchers found GvH clones in recipient marrow, and some showed up first in ileum or blood.

CDR3 length: 14 amino acids. Trimming removed 3 bases from V and 1 base from J, with 7 bases in between. CDR1 and CDR2 from the germline V gene are SEHNR and FQNEAQ (reference sequence). Data came from immunoSEQ multiplex PCR; TCRdb stores just in-frame clones and leaves some out. The sample has roughly 16,000 clones, approximately 59% seen once. As for this clone: What it recognizes is unknown.

From the graft tissue, intraepithelial and lamina propria lymphocytes were released through processing. The source of this sequence is a human patient who received an intestinal transplant, so some T cells may come from the graft donor. This chain joins TRBV7-9 and TRBJ1-5, with TRBD1 as a possible D gene (6 bases). Material: ileum tissue, obtained 524 days after transplant. The CDR3: CASSFQGSNQPQHF. The CDR3 DNA sequence: TGTGCCAGCAGCTTCCAGGGGAGCAATCAGCCCCAGCATTTT.